The 21 T cell receptor beta chains below come from one sample, sequenced in a study of human T cells and chemical hapten exposure. In TCRdb, the RACE reads were re-called with MiXCR into one record per CDR3 protein. The sample has fewer than 200,000 distinct CDR3 sequences, about a fifth seen once. As to time point: patch test 1, 2 weeks after DPC sensitization. The treatment: therapeutic diphenylcyclopropenone sensitization with weekly scalp DPC. Sequences were derived from whole blood, sampled in connection with sensitization to the hapten diphenylcyclopropenone (DPC). The receptors derive from a woman aged 45-65 years with alopecia areata. Some clones in this sample may be carry-over from other donors' samples.

This clonotype turned up a few times. The CDR3 sequence: CASSRTSGEAPFF. The CDR3 nucleotides read TGTGCCAGCAGCCGGACTAGCGGGGAAGCTCCGTTCTTC. The chain couples TRBV6-5 to TRBJ2-1, with 12 bases aligning to TRBD2. CDR3 length: 13 amino acids. Trimming at V came to 6 bases and at J to 15 bases, leaving 9 bases not matched to a gene. The germline V gene has CDR1 MNHEY and CDR2 SVGAGI.

This clonotype was seen only a few times. The chain uses TRBV3-1 and TRBJ2-7, with TRBD2 matching 9 bases. The CDR3 consists of 14 residues. The J segment lost 3 bases and the V segment lost 4 bases, leaving 4 bases of the junction unmatched. Germline loops: CDR1 LGHDT, CDR2 YNNKEL (reference sequence). This CDR3 is CASSPSGEGYEQYF. In DNA, the CDR3 is TGTGCCAGCAGCCCTAGCGGGGAAGGCTACGAGCAGTACTTC.

This CDR3 reads CSLLFGESSYNEQFF. CDR3 coding DNA: TGCAGCCTACTATTCGGGGAAAGCTCCTACAATGAGCAGTTCTTC. The rearrangement links TRBV29-1 to TRBJ2-1; TRBD2 might be the D (5 bases). This CDR3 spans 15 amino acids. Trimming cost V 8 bases and J 0 bases, with 17 bases left between them. The V gene's germline CDR1 is SQVTM and CDR2 ANQGSEA.

This clonotype showed up just a few times. The V call is TRBV29-1, the J call TRBJ2-2; D possibly corresponds to TRBD1 (7 bases). Germline V gene sequence: CDR1 SQVTM, CDR2 ANQGSEA. V was cut by 5 bases and J by 4 bases, with 11 bases left in between. This CDR3 region has 13 residues. The CDR3 coding sequence is TGCAGCGTTTTCCAGGGGGGCACCGGGGAGCTGTTTTTT. Protein sequence: CSVFQGGTGELFF.

The chain uses TRBV5-1 and TRBJ1-1; D unclear. V was trimmed by 4 bases and J by 1 base, leaving 14 bases between them. There are 15 residues in the CDR3. Germline V lookup: CDR1 SGHRS, CDR2 YFSETQ. The CDR3 DNA follows: TGCGCCAGCAGCCCGGAGGGTGCCGGGAACACTGAAGCTTTCTTT. Translation: CASSPEGAGNTEAFF. Complete variable domain (other parts from reference TRBV5-1 and TRBJ1-1): KAGVTQTPRYLIKTRGQQVTLSCSPISGHRSVSWYQQTPGQGLQFLFEYFSETQRNKGNFPGRFSGRQFSNSRSEMNVSTLELGDSALYLCASSPEGAGNTEAFFGQGTRLTVV.

This chain connects TRBV20-1 to TRBJ2-1; the match to TRBD2 covers 8 bases. CDR3 length: 14 residues. CDR1 DFQATT and CDR2 SNEGSKA come from the germline V gene (reference sequence). V shed 5 bases and J 5 bases; nucleotides not matched to a gene: 8. CDR3 coding DNA: TGCAGTGCTGGTAGGGGACTAGGCGACAATGAGCAGTTCTTC. Residues: CSAGRGLGDNEQFF.

This clonotype appeared once. The chain's CDR3 is CASSLRGQGSDTDTQYF. In DNA form, the CDR3 reads TGTGCCAGCAGCCTTCGGGGACAGGGTAGTGACACAGATACGCAGTATTTT. V usage is TRBV3-1 and J usage is TRBJ2-3; 9 bases agree with TRBD1. Germline CDR1 reads LGHDT; CDR2 reads YNNKEL (reference sequence). The CDR3 totals 17 residues. Trimming removed 4 bases from V and 2 bases from J; junction bases left unmatched: 10.

This clonotype was observed a handful of times. This chain uses TRBV6-2 or TRBV6-3 with TRBJ1-1; no clear D. Germline V gene data show CDR1 as MNHEY and CDR2 as SVGEGT. This CDR3 region has 14 residues. The V and J ends lost 5 bases and 5 bases respectively, with 15 bases between them. The CDR3 is CASSLRVMGTEAFF. The CDR3 nucleotides read TGTGCCAGCAGTCTGAGGGTAATGGGGACTGAAGCTTTCTTT.

The table lists this clonotype with a few counts. This sequence joins TRBV5-1 and TRBJ2-3; 11 nucleotides line up with TRBD2. The CDR3 is 20 amino acids. Germline V gene data show CDR1 as SGHRS and CDR2 as YFSETQ. Losses at the gene ends were 3 bases for V and 0 bases for J; bases not matched to a gene: 15. CDR3 in amino acids: CASSSTGTSGPLSSTDTQYF. As DNA, the CDR3 is TGCGCCAGCAGCTCGACCGGGACTAGCGGACCTTTATCTAGCACAGATACGCAGTATTTT. The complete variable domain, with remaining parts taken from reference TRBV5-1 and TRBJ2-3, reads KAGVTQTPRYLIKTRGQQVTLSCSPISGHRSVSWYQQTPGQGLQFLFEYFSETQRNKGNFPGRFSGRQFSNSRSEMNVSTLELGDSALYLCASSSTGTSGPLSSTDTQYFGPGTRLTVL.

This clonotype was picked up a small number of times. V gene TRBV15 combines with J gene TRBJ1-5; D remains unclear. V was clipped by 7 bases and J by 2 bases, with 9 bases between them. Germline V lookup: CDR1 LNHNV, CDR2 YYDKDF (reference sequence). CDR3 size: 13 residues. DNA of the CDR3: TGTGCCACCACACGGGGTGGCAATCAGCCCCAGCATTTT. It encodes CATTRGGNQPQHF.

CDR3 nucleotide sequence: TGTGCCATCAGCCCGACAGGGGAAGAAGAGCAGTTCTTC. Translating it yields CAISPTGEEEQFF. J is TRBJ2-1 and V is TRBV10-3; TRBD1 agrees at 8 bases. J gave up 10 bases and V 6 bases, and 8 bases lay outside the gene matches. In germline, CDR1 is ENHRY, CDR2 SYGVKD. The CDR3 loop spans 13 amino acids.

Only a few counts were recorded for this clonotype. The V gene is TRBV12-3 or TRBV12-4, the J gene TRBJ2-2; 9 bases match TRBD2. Germline trimming cut 7 bases from V and 7 bases from J; bases unmatched to any gene: 7. The CDR3 extends over 14 amino acids. The CDR3 nucleotides read TGTGCCAGCACCCTTAGCGGGAGAATCGGGGAGCTGTTTTTT. This gives the protein CASTLSGRIGELFF.

In this sample, this clonotype turned up a few times. One end of the junction fails to match germline, which may point to a read error. V and J are TRBV5-4 and TRBJ2-2; unclear D gene. From germline, CDR1 is SGHNT and CDR2 YYREEE (reference sequence). This CDR3 contains 12 residues. The CDR3 region has the DNA TGTGCCAGCAGGAAGAACCCCGGGGAGCTGTTTTTT. The encoded protein is CASRKNPGELFF.

This clonotype was counted a few times. The rearrangement joins TRBV11-1 to TRBJ2-2, with TRBD2 identical over 11 bases. The germline V gene has CDR1 SGHAT and CDR2 FQDESV (reference sequence). The V and J ends lost 4 bases and 6 bases, in that order; junction bases with no gene match: 4. The CDR3 runs to 15 residues. CDR3: CASSSLAGVSGELFF. The DNA of the CDR3 is TGTGCCAGCAGCTCACTAGCGGGAGTCTCCGGGGAGCTGTTTTTT.

This clonotype was seen more than once but under ten times. The J gene is TRBJ1-1, the V gene TRBV15, with D uncertain. CDR1 and CDR2 (germline): LNHNV, YYDKDF (reference sequence). Between the trimmed V and J ends, which lost 0 bases and 2 bases, there was a span of 4 bases. The CDR3 sequence is 13 residues long. Written as DNA, the CDR3 is TGTGCCACCAGCAGAGATAGTAACACTGAAGCTTTCTTT. Protein: CATSRDSNTEAFF.

In this sample, this clonotype turned up a few times. The chain uses TRBV19 and TRBJ1-5, with D possibly matching TRBD1 (6 bases). The germline CDR1 and CDR2 sequences are LNHDA and SQIVND (reference sequence). This CDR3 spans 15 amino acids. Trimming shortened V by 2 bases and J by 6 bases, and 14 bases separated the two germline ends. As DNA, the CDR3 is TGTGCCAGTAGTATAATGAAGGGGGATGTTCAGCCCCAGCATTTT. Translating gives CASSIMKGDVQPQHF. The full variable domain, rest sourced from reference TRBV19 and TRBJ1-5, is DGGITQSPKYLFRKEGQNVTLSCEQNLNHDAMYWYRQDPGQGLRLIYYSQIVNDFQKGDIAEGYSVSREKKESFPLTVTSAQKNPTAFYLCASSIMKGDVQPQHFGDGTRLSIL.

This clonotype was detected only a few times. CDR3 residues: CASTRTGGTGELFF. CDR3 coding DNA: TGTGCCAGCACTCGGACAGGGGGGACCGGGGAGCTGTTTTTT. The chain recombines TRBV27 with TRBJ2-2; 10 bases are shared with TRBD1. The CDR3 is 14 residues long. The J segment lost 5 bases and the V segment lost 7 bases, leaving 4 bases of the junction unmatched. The germline CDR1 and CDR2 sequences are MNHEY and SMNVEV (reference sequence).

There are a few counts of this clonotype. The rearrangement links TRBV11-2 to TRBJ2-1, with TRBD2 matching over 13 bases. The CDR3 totals 18 residues. The J segment lost 0 bases and the V segment lost 6 bases, leaving 8 bases of the junction unmatched. The V gene's germline CDR1 is SGHAT and CDR2 FQNNGV. The CDR3 spells CASRRLRLAGGSYNEQFF. CDR3 sequence (DNA): TGTGCCAGCAGACGACTTCGACTAGCGGGAGGCTCCTACAATGAGCAGTTCTTC.

This clonotype was seen only a few times. The V gene is TRBV14, the J gene TRBJ2-3; 9 nucleotides line up with TRBD2. Looked up from germline, CDR1 is SGHDN and CDR2 is FVKESK. The CDR3 runs to 15 residues. J was trimmed by 3 bases and V by 2 bases; bases with no gene match: 3. CDR3 DNA: TGTGCCAGCAGCCAAAGGACTAGCGAAACAGATACGCAGTATTTT. The encoded protein is CASSQRTSETDTQYF.

The V and J genes are TRBV29-1 and TRBJ2-5, with unresolved D. Germline CDR1 reads SQVTM; CDR2 reads ANQGSEA. The CDR3 spans 13 residues. Deletions cut 3 bases from V and 5 bases from J, with 13 bases between. CDR3 DNA sequence: TGCAGCGTTGACATTGGGGTCGTGGAGACCCAGTACTTC. It codes for CSVDIGVVETQYF.

This clonotype was picked up a small number of times. The gene calls are TRBV5-1 and TRBJ1-6; D unresolved. CDR1 SGHRS and CDR2 YFSETQ come from the germline V gene. Trimming removed 3 bases at V and 0 bases at J, with 13 bases between. This CDR3 has 17 residues. The CDR3 region is CASSWMDPSSYNSPLHF. In nucleotides, the CDR3 is TGCGCCAGCAGCTGGATGGACCCGAGCTCCTATAATTCACCCCTCCACTTT.